One sample yielded the 23 T cell receptor beta chains listed below, sequenced in a study of cytotoxic CD8 clonotypes in ibrutinib-treated CLL. Profiled with immunoSEQ multiplex PCR; TCRdb holds only in-frame clones, not every one. Seen here are some 350,000 clones, over 60% observed once, and the top ten hold 5% to 6.5%. The material sequenced was PBMCs, taken after 36 months of ibrutinib treatment. The receptor set was obtained from a human donor with chronic lymphocytic leukemia.

This chain uses TRBV27 with TRBJ2-7; D possibly corresponds to TRBD2 (6 bases). The ends were cut back, 0 bases at V and 5 bases at J, with 11 bases in the middle. This CDR3 is 14 amino acids long. CDR1 is MNHEY and CDR2 is SMNVEV in the germline V gene (reference sequence). The CDR3 DNA sequence: TGTGCCAGCAGTTTATCGCTACTAGCTCACGAGCAGTACTTC. It encodes CASSLSLLAHEQYF.

V is TRBV11-1 and J is TRBJ2-7; TRBD2 agrees at 7 bases. Per germline, CDR1 SGHAT and CDR2 FQDESV (reference sequence). The CDR3 contains 15 residues. Trimming cost V 4 bases and J 2 bases; bases outside gene matches: 8. The CDR3 loop reads CASSSLGRATYEQYF. CDR3 sequence (DNA): TGTGCCAGCAGCTCCCTGGGGAGGGCTACCTACGAGCAGTACTTC. The whole variable domain, remainder taken from reference TRBV11-1 and TRBJ2-7, is EAEVAQSPRYKITEKSQAVAFWCDPISGHATLYWYRQILGQGPELLVQFQDESVVDDSQLPKDRFSAERLKGVDSTLKIQPAELGDSAMYLCASSSLGRATYEQYFGPGTRLTVT.

The rearrangement uses TRBV19 and TRBJ2-7; a weak D match, TRBD2 (6 bases). The V end lost 3 bases, the J end lost 2 bases, and 11 bases lay between the germline ends. Looked up from germline, CDR1 is LNHDA and CDR2 is SQIVND (reference sequence). The length of the CDR3 is 14 residues. The CDR3 reads CASSISGVAYEQYF. CDR3 nucleotides: TGTGCCAGTAGTATCTCGGGGGTTGCCTACGAGCAGTACTTC. The variable domain in full, completed from reference TRBV19 and TRBJ2-7, reads DGGITQSPKYLFRKEGQNVTLSCEQNLNHDAMYWYRQDPGQGLRLIYYSQIVNDFQKGDIAEGYSVSREKKESFPLTVTSAQKNPTAFYLCASSISGVAYEQYFGPGTRLTVT.

The chain combines TRBV2 with TRBJ1-1; perhaps TRBD1 as D (5 bases). Germline CDR1 SNHLY, CDR2 FYNNEI. V dropped 7 bases and J dropped 6 bases, with 15 bases sitting between them. This CDR3 has 13 residues. CDR3 DNA sequence: TGTGCCAGCACGAGTGGGGGTTTCGCTGAAGCTTTCTTT. It translates to CASTSGGFAEAFF.

The chain uses TRBV2 and TRBJ2-1, with D perhaps TRBD2 (6 bases). Per germline, CDR1 SNHLY and CDR2 FYNNEI. V was shortened by 4 bases and J by 10 bases, with 17 bases between the two germline ends. The CDR3 runs to 14 residues. The CDR3 protein is CASSASSGAWEQFF. CDR3 in DNA: TGTGCCAGCAGTGCGAGTAGCGGAGCCTGGGAGCAGTTCTTC. Complete variable domain (other parts from reference TRBV2 and TRBJ2-1): EPEVTQTPSHQVTQMGQEVILRCVPISNHLYFYWYRQILGQKVEFLVSFYNNEISEKSEIFDDQFSVERPDGSNFTLKIRSTKLEDSAMYFCASSASSGAWEQFFGPGTRLTVL.

This clone was counted a single time. The V gene is TRBV10-3, the J gene TRBJ2-7; D is undetermined. This CDR3 contains 13 residues. Deletions cut 8 bases from V and 4 bases from J, with 15 bases between. Germline CDR1 reads ENHRY; CDR2 reads SYGVKD. This CDR3 reads CAIGSGSPYEQYF. DNA for the CDR3: TGTGCCATCGGTTCGGGCAGCCCATACGAGCAGTACTTC.

The genes are TRBV4-1 and TRBJ2-1, with TRBD2 matching 12 bases. V was pared by 2 bases and J by 8 bases, with 10 bases of the junction left unmatched. Per the germline V gene, CDR1 is MGHRA and CDR2 is YSYEKL. The CDR3 runs 17 residues. The CDR3 reads CASSQIPGTSGSDEQFF. CDR3 sequence (DNA): TGCGCCAGCAGCCAAATACCCGGGACTAGCGGGTCCGATGAGCAGTTCTTC.

The genes are TRBV2 and TRBJ1-1; TRBD1 might be the D (6 bases). Trimming shortened V by 7 bases and J by 1 base, and 10 bases separated the two germline ends. Germline values: CDR1 SNHLY, CDR2 FYNNEI. CDR3 length: 13 amino acids. The CDR3 spells CASTLGQNTEAFF. The CDR3 DNA is TGTGCCAGCACCTTGGGACAGAACACTGAAGCTTTCTTT.

The chain has TRBV10-3 and TRBJ2-7; 7 bases align to TRBD2. There are 15 residues in the CDR3. V shed 4 bases and J 1 base; nucleotides not matched to a gene: 7. Germline assignment: CDR1 ENHRY and CDR2 SYGVKD. CDR3 coding DNA: TGTGCCATCAGTGCTAGCGGAGCGCCTTCCTACGAGCAGTACTTC. Residues: CAISASGAPSYEQYF.

The chain joins TRBV19 to TRBJ1-6; no clear D. Trimming removed 7 bases at V and 0 bases at J, with 13 bases between. Per the germline V gene, CDR1 is LNHDA and CDR2 is SQIVND (reference sequence). The CDR3 sequence is 16 residues long. CDR3 bases: TGTGCCAGTAAGTCCCTACTGAGCTCCTATAATTCACCCCTCCACTTT. This encodes CASKSLLSSYNSPLHF.

The V gene is TRBV18, the J gene TRBJ1-1; D remains ambiguous. This CDR3 is built from 11 residues. Germline CDR1 KGHSH, CDR2 LQKENI. Trimming shortened V by 2 bases and J by 8 bases, and 6 bases separated the two germline ends. The CDR3 sequence: CASSPGREAFF. The CDR3 nucleotides are TGTGCCAGCTCACCAGGGAGGGAAGCTTTCTTT.

Notes on this clone: Distinct nucleotide sequences in the sample also encode this CDR3. The chain is built from TRBV7-8 and TRBJ2-7; 9 bases match TRBD2. The CDR3 covers 15 residues. Germline loops: CDR1 SGHVS, CDR2 FQNEAQ. Trimming took 2 bases from V and 2 from J; bases not matched to a gene: 4. CDR3 in DNA: TGTGCCAGCAGCTTACGGCCTAGCGGGGCCTACGAGCAGTACTTC. It encodes CASSLRPSGAYEQYF.

The V gene is TRBV11-2, the J gene TRBJ2-5; no reliable D call. The CDR3 totals 12 residues. Germline V lookup: CDR1 SGHAT, CDR2 FQNNGV. The V end was cut by 5 bases, the J end by 7 bases, with 11 bases between. CDR3 in amino acids: CASSGGLWTQYF. The CDR3 DNA follows: TGTGCCAGCAGCGGTGGGTTGTGGACCCAGTACTTC.

This clone was counted a few times. V is TRBV27 and J is TRBJ2-7; either TRBD1 or TRBD2 may fit D (5 bases each). Germline V gene data show CDR1 as MNHEY and CDR2 as SMNVEV (reference sequence). The CDR3 loop spans 14 amino acids. The V end was cut by 0 bases, the J end by 10 bases, with 16 bases between. CDR3 bases: TGTGCCAGCAGTTTATCGGGGACGCCAGCTTTTCAGTACTTC. This gives the protein CASSLSGTPAFQYF.

The V gene is TRBV7-7, the J gene TRBJ2-5; TRBD1 matches 7 bases. This CDR3 region has 14 residues. V lost 3 bases, J lost 0 bases, and 1 base stayed unmatched. Germline V gene data show CDR1 as SSHAT and CDR2 as FNYEAQ (reference sequence). The CDR3 loop is CASSLTGNQETQYF. The CDR3 DNA is TGTGCCAGCAGCTTGACAGGGAACCAAGAGACCCAGTACTTC.

The rearrangement joins TRBV6-1 to TRBJ2-3, with 9 bases that match TRBD2. In germline, CDR1 is MNHNS, CDR2 SASEGT. V was pared by 4 bases and J by 1 base, with 3 bases of the junction left unmatched. CDR3 size: 15 residues. DNA for the CDR3: TGTGCCAGCAGTGTGTTAGCGGGGGGCACAGATACGCAGTATTTT. Amino acid sequence: CASSVLAGGTDTQYF.

The rearrangement uses TRBV12-5 and TRBJ2-7; D is uncertain. CDR3 size: 12 residues. The germline CDR1 and CDR2 sequences are LGHNT and FRNRAP. Trimming removed 5 bases at V and 5 bases at J, with 10 bases between. CDR3 region: CASGTGTDEQYF. The CDR3 bases are TGTGCTAGTGGTACTGGTACCGACGAGCAGTACTTC.

The chain couples TRBV18 to TRBJ2-1; TRBD2 matches 10 bases. The CDR3 extends over 16 amino acids. Germline CDR1 and CDR2: KGHSH and LQKENI. V lost 0 bases, J lost 9 bases, and 8 bases stayed unmatched. CDR3 bases: TGTGCCAGCTCACCACCCAGCGGGGGGGCTTGGGGTGAGCAGTTCTTC. This translates into CASSPPSGGAWGEQFF.

The chain carries TRBV5-3 and TRBJ2-7; D call uncertain. TRBV5-3 qualifies as an ORF whose function is uncertain. This CDR3 has 16 amino acids. V gave up 1 base and J gave up 1 base, with 15 bases separating them. In DNA form, the CDR3 reads TGTGCCAGAAGCTTGTCGATTCTTAACAGATCCTACGAGCAGTACTTC. It translates to CARSLSILNRSYEQYF.

This clone was picked up one time. The chain couples TRBV5-1 to TRBJ2-7, with 8 bases fitting TRBD2. After removal of 3 bases from V and 0 bases from J, the junction contained 5 bases not matched to a gene. The germline gives CDR1 SGHRS, CDR2 YFSETQ. The CDR3 length is 15 residues. The CDR3 is CASSWGLGPSYEQYF. The CDR3 DNA sequence: TGCGCCAGCAGCTGGGGACTAGGGCCCTCCTACGAGCAGTACTTC.

This chain uses TRBV19 with TRBJ2-6, with D unresolved. Germline assignment: CDR1 LNHDA and CDR2 SQIVND (reference sequence). The CDR3 consists of 13 residues. Trimming shortened V by 8 bases and J by 1 base, and 6 bases separated the two germline ends. The CDR3 nucleotides are TGTGCCAGTGGCACATCTGGGGCCAACGTCCTGACTTTC. Translated, it gives CASGTSGANVLTF.

The CDR3: CASSPGTGGVYEQYF. DNA for the CDR3: TGTGCCAGCAGTCCAGGGACAGGGGGCGTGTACGAGCAGTACTTC. The rearrangement joins TRBV28 to TRBJ2-7; 12 bases are a match to TRBD1. The CDR3 is 15 residues long. Unmatched junction bases numbered 6, after V lost 5 bases and J lost 4 bases. The V gene's germline CDR1 is MDHEN and CDR2 SYDVKM.

The chain links TRBV7-3 to TRBJ2-5; 11 bases align to TRBD1. The CDR3 covers 15 residues. Per germline, CDR1 SGHTA and CDR2 FQGTGA. Germline trimming cut 7 bases from V and 4 bases from J; bases unmatched to any gene: 8. CDR3 nucleotides: TGTGCCAGCACCCCAACTGGGACAGGGGGAGAGACCCAGTACTTC. Its protein product is CASTPTGTGGETQYF.